One and the same sample provided the 10 T cell receptor beta chains below, sequenced in a study of cytomegalovirus exposure and HLA in healthy donors. Sequenced by immunoSEQ multiplex PCR; TCRdb stores in-frame clones only, minus some. Found here are around 150,000 clones, just under 85% of them singletons; the top ten hold about 2.3%. The sample consisted of PBMCs. The receptors were sampled from a man aged 25-45 years in good health and CMV-seropositive.

V gene TRBV12-5 combines with J gene TRBJ2-3; 9 bases agree with TRBD1. The CDR3 loop spans 15 amino acids. Unmatched junction bases numbered 0, after V lost 1 base and J lost 1 base. Germline assignment: CDR1 LGHNT and CDR2 FRNRAP. The CDR3 is CASGLGTGGTDTQYF. CDR3 bases: TGTGCTAGTGGTTTGGGGACAGGGGGCACAGATACGCAGTATTTT.

This clone showed up just once. The V and J genes are TRBV5-1 and TRBJ2-5, with TRBD1 matching over 9 bases. Trimming removed 4 bases from V and 4 bases from J; junction bases left unmatched: 8. This CDR3 contains 15 residues. CDR1 and CDR2 (germline): SGHRS, YFSETQ. The CDR3 sequence: CASSPGTGSGETQYF. The CDR3 region has the DNA TGCGCCAGCAGCCCCGGGACAGGGTCGGGAGAGACCCAGTACTTC.

This clone was seen just once. This specimen includes other DNA sequences encoding the same CDR3. The chain joins TRBV4-1 to TRBJ2-3, with D maybe TRBD2 (5 bases). CDR1 is MGHRA and CDR2 is YSYEKL in the germline V gene. This CDR3 is built from 15 residues. V shed 1 base and J shed 5 bases, with 13 bases lying between them. The CDR3 coding sequence is TGCGCCAGCAGCCAAGGAACGCGGGTGGGAGATACGCAGTATTTT. Translated, it gives CASSQGTRVGDTQYF.

With respect to this clone: A junction end diverges from the germline sequence, so it may reflect a read error. This chain uses TRBV29-1 with TRBJ2-1, with TRBD1 matching 7 bases. From germline, CDR1 is SQVTM and CDR2 ANQGSEA. The CDR3 has 15 amino acids. Written as DNA, the CDR3 is TGCAGCGTAGAAGACAGGGTCACATCCTACAATGAGCAGTTCTTC. Its translation: CSVEDRVTSYNEQFF.

V gene TRBV4-3 combines with J gene TRBJ2-1, with 7 bases matching TRBD2. This CDR3 contains 16 residues. CDR1 and CDR2 from the germline V gene are LGHNA and YSLEER. J gave up 6 bases and V 0 bases, and 8 bases lay outside the gene matches. CDR3 region: CASSQDSGGGLNEQFF. The DNA for the CDR3 is TGCGCCAGCAGCCAAGATTCGGGGGGAGGGCTCAATGAGCAGTTCTTC.

The CDR3 reads CASSYSIRGPGEQYF. Written as DNA, the CDR3 is TGTGCCAGCAGTTACTCGATCAGAGGGCCTGGCGAGCAGTACTTC. The chain uses TRBV6-5 and TRBJ2-7; D is perhaps TRBD2 (5 bases). Trimming took off 0 bases at V and 6 bases at J, with 15 bases between the two ends. Germline-derived CDR1 and CDR2 are MNHEY and SVGAGI. CDR3 length: 15 amino acids.

The genes are TRBV29-1 and TRBJ1-2; 9 bases align to TRBD1. This CDR3 is built from 13 residues. V lost 4 bases, J lost 8 bases, and 8 bases stayed unmatched. Germline V gene lookup returns CDR1 SQVTM and CDR2 ANQGSEA. CDR3 in amino acids: CSVAVGQGLGYTF. Here the CDR3 DNA reads TGCAGCGTTGCAGTGGGACAGGGACTCGGCTACACCTTC.

The chain carries TRBV18 and TRBJ2-1; D gene uncertain. V dropped 3 bases and J dropped 7 bases, with 7 bases sitting between them. The CDR3 extends over 12 amino acids. CDR1 and CDR2 (germline): KGHSH, LQKENI. CDR3 amino acids: CASSPSVNEQFF. CDR3 sequence (DNA): TGTGCCAGCTCACCGTCGGTGAATGAGCAGTTCTTC. The full variable domain, in which reference TRBV18 and TRBJ2-1 provide the parts outside the CDR3, is NAGVMQNPRHLVRRRGQEARLRCSPMKGHSHVYWYRQLPEEGLKFMVYLQKENIIDESGMPKERFSAEFPKEGPSILRIQQVVRGDSAAYFCASSPSVNEQFFGPGTRLTVL.

The J gene is TRBJ2-3, the V gene TRBV7-8; the D gene is possibly TRBD2 (5 bases). Between the trimmed V and J ends, which lost 2 bases and 3 bases, there was a span of 18 bases. The CDR3 runs 17 residues. The germline gives CDR1 SGHVS, CDR2 FQNEAQ. The CDR3 spells CASSLRALSRGTDTQYF. The CDR3 nucleotides are TGTGCCAGCAGCTTAAGGGCTCTTAGCCGAGGGACAGATACGCAGTATTTT.

V gene TRBV5-1 combines with J gene TRBJ2-7; 7 bases agree with TRBD1. J gave up 2 bases and V 4 bases, and 6 bases lay outside the gene matches. There are 14 residues in the CDR3. Germline assignment: CDR1 SGHRS and CDR2 YFSETQ. The CDR3 DNA reads as TGCGCCAGCAGCGAGACAGGGTGGACCTACGAGCAGTACTTC. Its protein product is CASSETGWTYEQYF.